A selection of T cell receptor beta chains follows, all from one sample in a study of shared clonotypes between healthy human individuals. Profiling relied on immunoSEQ multiplex PCR, and the TCRdb table lists in-frame clones only, not all of them. The table lists more than 2,000,000 clones, more than 80% of them singletons. The sequenced sample consisted of naive CD4+ T cells sorted from blood. All receptors derive from a man between 18 and 29 years old in good health. Both conserved end residues are part of each CDR3. Fields, in order: D gene, J gene, V gene, CDR3 DNA, CDR3 protein. D genes are given only for firm matches.

D: TRBD2
J: TRBJ2-7
V: TRBV5-5
DNA: TGTGCCAGCAGCTTTGCGGGAGGATCCTACGAGCAGTACTTC
CDR3: CASSFAGGSYEQYF

D: TRBD2
J: TRBJ2-5
V: TRBV7-2
DNA: TGTGCCAGCAGCGCGGGACTAGCGGGAGGAACATACTTC
CDR3: CASSAGLAGGTYF

D: NA
J: TRBJ1-1
V: TRBV11-2
DNA: TGTGCCAGCAGCCATGGGAACACTGAAGCTTTCTTT
CDR3: CASSHGNTEAFF

D: NA
J: TRBJ1-6
V: TRBV10-2
DNA: TGCGCCAGCAGTGAGTGGGGCCAGTCTGGACCCCTCCACTTT
CDR3: CASSEWGQSGPLHF

D: NA
J: TRBJ2-7
V: TRBV2
DNA: TGTGCCAGCAGTGAACCCCAAGGCGAGGCCTCCTACGAGCAGTACTTC
CDR3: CASSEPQGEASYEQYF

D: NA
J: TRBJ2-3
V: TRBV7-9
DNA: TGTGCCAGCAGCTTGGGGCAGGGGCTCACAGATACGCAGTATTTT
CDR3: CASSLGQGLTDTQYF

D: NA
J: TRBJ2-3
V: TRBV7-9
DNA: TGTGCCAGCAGCCGCAAGGCCGCTGCTAGCACAGATACGCAGTATTTT
CDR3: CASSRKAAASTDTQYF

D: NA
J: TRBJ2-1
V: TRBV2
DNA: TGTGCCAGCAGTGAGTCGAGATCCTACAATGAGCAGTTCTTC
CDR3: CASSESRSYNEQFF

D: TRBD1
J: TRBJ2-3
V: TRBV18
DNA: TGTGCCAGCTCATCTCTACAGGGGGCAATCACAGATACGCAGTATTTT
CDR3: CASSSLQGAITDTQYF

D: TRBD1
J: TRBJ2-3
V: TRBV29-1
DNA: TGCAGCGTGGGACAGACCACAGATACGCAGTATTTT
CDR3: CSVGQTTDTQYF

D: TRBD1
J: TRBJ1-1
V: TRBV18
DNA: TGTGCCAGCTCGTGGACAGGGTCGACTGAAGCTTTCTTT
CDR3: CASSWTGSTEAFF

D: NA
J: TRBJ1-3
V: TRBV18
DNA: TGTGCCAGCTCACCTATACGTGGGGTCGGAAACACCATATATTTT
CDR3: CASSPIRGVGNTIYF

D: NA
J: TRBJ2-1
V: TRBV28
DNA: TGTGCCAGCAGTCAGACAGGAGGGCGCGATGAGCAGTTCTTC
CDR3: CASSQTGGRDEQFF

D: NA
J: TRBJ2-3
V: TRBV30
DNA: TGTGCCTGGAGTATAGGTTCTAGCACAGATACGCAGTATTTT
CDR3: CAWSIGSSTDTQYF

D: TRBD1
J: TRBJ2-7
V: TRBV9
DNA: TGTGCCAGCAGCGTTTTTTGGGGAACTTACGGGACAGCCCTGGTGGAAACTCTCTACGAGCAGTACTTC
CDR3: CASSVFWGTYGTALVETLYEQYF